Presented here are 5 T cell receptor beta chains from one specimen sequenced in a study of early T cells in non-severe SARS-CoV-2 infection. From the 5' RACE reads, TCRdb called clonotypes with MiXCR, one entry per CDR3 protein. The data contain 40,000 to 60,000 distinct CDR3 sequences, over 7.5% of them seen just once; the ten biggest clones take up about 8.3%. Source material: whole blood. These receptors were taken from an adult who was a healthcare worker with PCR-confirmed SARS-CoV-2 infection or an uninfected control (not recorded which).

This clonotype came up many times. The chain carries TRBV7-9 and TRBJ2-7; tentative D call: TRBD1 (6 bases). Trimming shortened V by 3 bases and J by 6 bases, and 15 bases separated the two germline ends. In germline, CDR1 is SEHNR, CDR2 FQNEAQ (reference sequence). The CDR3 covers 14 residues. The CDR3 here is CASSFGTRFPEQYF. The CDR3 coding sequence is TGTGCCAGCAGCTTCGGGACAAGGTTTCCCGAGCAGTACTTC.

This clonotype was seen repeatedly, ten times or more. The V and J genes are TRBV30 and TRBJ1-2; D is unclear. The ends were cut back, 0 bases at V and 8 bases at J, with 16 bases in the middle. The germline CDR1 and CDR2 sequences are GTSNPN and SVGIG (reference sequence). CDR3 length equals 14 residues. CDR3 loop: CAWSVRSPPGGYTF. The DNA of the CDR3 is TGTGCCTGGAGTGTAAGGTCCCCGCCTGGGGGCTACACCTTC.

This clonotype was detected many times. The rearrangement joins TRBV7-9 to TRBJ2-3; tentatively, D is TRBD2 (6 bases). V was shortened by 5 bases and J by 2 bases, with 20 bases between the two germline ends. Germline assignment: CDR1 SEHNR and CDR2 FQNEAQ (reference sequence). This CDR3 is built from 17 residues. DNA of the CDR3: TGTGCCAGCAGCCGCCGGACTATTGCCTTCCTCACAGATACGCAGTATTTT. Its protein product is CASSRRTIAFLTDTQYF.

V is TRBV12-3 or TRBV12-4 and J is TRBJ2-7; D may be TRBD1 (6 bases). This CDR3 comprises 15 residues. V shed 6 bases and J shed 5 bases, with 20 bases lying between them. The CDR3 here is CASRGPGTRYNEQYF. CDR3 DNA: TGTGCCAGCAGGGGACCCGGGACACGATACAACGAGCAGTACTTC.

The rearrangement joins TRBV7-9 to TRBJ2-7, with D perhaps being TRBD1 or TRBD2 (5 bases each). Germline CDR1 and CDR2: SEHNR and FQNEAQ (reference sequence). The CDR3 runs 14 residues. The V and J ends lost 1 base and 1 base respectively, with 8 bases between them. Here the CDR3 reads CASSLGGESYEQYF. The CDR3, as DNA: TGTGCCAGCAGCTTAGGAGGGGAATCCTACGAGCAGTACTTC.